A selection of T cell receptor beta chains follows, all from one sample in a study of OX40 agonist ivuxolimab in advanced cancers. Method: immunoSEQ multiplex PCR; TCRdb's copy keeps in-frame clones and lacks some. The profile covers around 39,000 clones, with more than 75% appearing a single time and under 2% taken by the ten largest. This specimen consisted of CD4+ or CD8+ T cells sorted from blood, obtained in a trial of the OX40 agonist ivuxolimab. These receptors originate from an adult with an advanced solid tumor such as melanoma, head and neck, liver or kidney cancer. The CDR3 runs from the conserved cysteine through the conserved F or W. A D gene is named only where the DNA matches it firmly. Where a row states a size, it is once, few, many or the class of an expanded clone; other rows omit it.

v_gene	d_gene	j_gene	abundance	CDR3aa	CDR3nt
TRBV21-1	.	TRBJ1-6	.	CASSKDPGMGNSPLHF	TGTGCCAGCAGCAAAGATCCGGGGATGGGGAATTCACCCCTCCACTTT
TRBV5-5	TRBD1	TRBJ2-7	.	CASSGQGPSSYEQYF	TGTGCCAGCAGCGGACAGGGGCCGAGCTCCTACGAGCAGTACTTC
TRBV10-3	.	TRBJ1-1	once	CAISESFGTEAFF	TGTGCCATCAGTGAGTCCTTTGGCACTGAAGCTTTCTTT
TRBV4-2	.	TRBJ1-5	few	CASSQAEGQPQHF	TGTGCCAGCAGCCAAGCGGAAGGTCAGCCCCAGCATTTT
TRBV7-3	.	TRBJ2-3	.	CASSRLTRGTDTQYF	TGTGCCAGCAGCCGCCTTACTCGCGGCACAGATACGCAGTATTTT
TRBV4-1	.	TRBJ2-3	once	CASSQHLRERFRQPSTDTQYF	TGCGCCAGCAGCCAACACTTACGGGAGAGGTTCCGACAACCTAGCACAGATACGCAGTATTTT
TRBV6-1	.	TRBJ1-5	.	CASSDGRVRNQPQHF	TGTGCCAGCAGTGATGGCAGGGTACGCAATCAGCCCCAGCATTTT
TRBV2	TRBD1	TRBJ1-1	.	CASSRNRGSETEAFF	TGTGCCAGCAGTCGAAACAGGGGGAGCGAGACTGAAGCTTTCTTT
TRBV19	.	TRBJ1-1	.	CASNPRRGWGTEAFF	TGTGCCAGTAACCCACGGAGGGGCTGGGGCACTGAAGCTTTCTTT
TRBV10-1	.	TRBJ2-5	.	CASSRTASSAGLETQYF	TGCGCCAGCAGTAGGACAGCCTCATCCGCGGGGTTGGAGACCCAGTACTTC
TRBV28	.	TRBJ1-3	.	CASRPPTEKSKSSGNTIYF	TGTGCCAGCAGGCCCCCGACAGAAAAATCCAAGAGCTCTGGAAACACCATATATTTT
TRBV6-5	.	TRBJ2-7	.	CASRRDNYEQYF	TGTGCCAGCAGAAGGGACAACTACGAGCAGTACTTC
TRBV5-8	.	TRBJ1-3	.	CASTSRRSGNTIYF	TGTGCCAGCACCTCCCGGAGGTCTGGAAACACCATATATTTT
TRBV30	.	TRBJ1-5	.	CAWSRIGTYSNQPQHF	TGTGCCTGGAGCAGAATAGGCACGTATAGCAATCAGCCCCAGCATTTT
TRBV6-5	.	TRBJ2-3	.	CASSYLGDNTDTQYF	TGTGCCAGCAGTTATCTCGGGGACAACACAGATACGCAGTATTTT
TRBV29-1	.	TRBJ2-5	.	CSVDPGVETQYF	TGCAGCGTTGATCCAGGGGTAGAGACCCAGTACTTC
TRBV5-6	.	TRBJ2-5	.	CASSLVAGQMETQYF	TGTGCCAGCAGCTTGGTTGCGGGACAGATGGAGACCCAGTACTTC
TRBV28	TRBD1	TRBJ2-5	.	CASSRGQQETQYF	TGTGCCAGCAGCCGGGGACAGCAAGAGACCCAGTACTTC
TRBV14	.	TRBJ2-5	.	CASSQGRTAVQESQYF	TGTGCCAGCAGCCAAGGGAGGACAGCGGTCCAAGAGAGCCAGTACTTC
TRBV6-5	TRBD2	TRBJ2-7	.	CASSSSGGREQYF	TGTGCCAGCAGCAGTAGCGGGGGCCGCGAGCAGTACTTC
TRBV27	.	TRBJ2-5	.	CASRGHNQETQYF	TGTGCCAGCAGAGGGCACAACCAAGAGACCCAGTACTTC
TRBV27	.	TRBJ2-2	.	CASSWAGRVSGELFF	TGTGCCAGCAGTTGGGCGGGCAGGGTGTCCGGGGAGCTGTTTTTT
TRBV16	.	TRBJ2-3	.	CASSPLTTSTDTQYF	TGTGCCAGCAGCCCACTCACCACTAGCACAGATACGCAGTATTTT
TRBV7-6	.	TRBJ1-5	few	CASSEDSGGNQPQHF	TGTGCCAGCAGCGAGGACAGTGGTGGCAATCAGCCCCAGCATTTT
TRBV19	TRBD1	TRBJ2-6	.	CASSGTGALSGANVLTF	TGTGCCAGTAGTGGGACAGGGGCCCTCTCTGGGGCCAACGTCCTGACTTTC
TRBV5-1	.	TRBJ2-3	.	CASSLQGGPGVDTQYF	TGCGCCAGCAGCTTGCAGGGGGGGCCCGGTGTAGATACGCAGTATTTT
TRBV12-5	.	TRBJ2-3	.	CASGPGTFTDTQYF	TGTGCTAGTGGTCCAGGGACTTTCACAGATACGCAGTATTTT
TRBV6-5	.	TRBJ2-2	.	CASSYSQGNTGELFF	TGTGCCAGCAGTTACTCTCAGGGGAACACCGGGGAGCTGTTTTTT
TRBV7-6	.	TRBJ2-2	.	CASSFGTGITGELFF	TGTGCCAGCAGCTTTGGGACGGGGATCACCGGGGAGCTGTTTTTT
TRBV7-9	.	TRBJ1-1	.	CASSPKGGGTEAFF	TGTGCCAGCAGCCCGAAGGGGGGAGGCACTGAAGCTTTCTTT
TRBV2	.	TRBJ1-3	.	CASSEGGTRGNTIYF	TGTGCCAGCAGTGAAGGGGGGACTAGGGGAAACACCATATATTTT
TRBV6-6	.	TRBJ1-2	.	CASTSNGGNYGYTF	TGTGCCAGCACCTCTAACGGGGGCAACTATGGCTACACCTTC
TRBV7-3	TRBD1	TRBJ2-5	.	CASSFRGLGETQYF	TGTGCCAGCAGCTTCAGGGGGCTCGGGGAGACCCAGTACTTC
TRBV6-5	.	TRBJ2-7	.	CASSATGPSYEQYF	TGTGCCAGCAGTGCTACAGGGCCCTCCTACGAGCAGTACTTC
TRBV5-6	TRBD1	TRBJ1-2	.	CASSLGQVQGYHGYTF	TGTGCCAGCAGCTTGGGACAGGTACAGGGGTACCATGGCTACACCTTC
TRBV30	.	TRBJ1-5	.	CAWSSGSGPNQPQHF	TGTGCCTGGAGTAGTGGCAGCGGCCCCAATCAGCCCCAGCATTTT
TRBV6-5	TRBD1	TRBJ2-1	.	CASNYRGHTDEQFF	TGTGCCAGCAACTACAGGGGGCATACCGATGAGCAGTTCTTC
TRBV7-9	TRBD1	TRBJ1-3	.	CASSPGQGADASNTIYF	TGTGCCAGCAGCCCGGGACAGGGGGCTGATGCTTCTAACACCATATATTTT
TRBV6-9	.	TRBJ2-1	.	CASSYDSSSYNEQFF	TGTGCCAGCAGTTACGACAGTAGCTCCTACAATGAGCAGTTCTTC
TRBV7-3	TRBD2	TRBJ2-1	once	CASSSPPGTSGGPSYNEQFF	TGTGCCAGCAGCTCGCCCCCCGGGACTAGCGGGGGCCCCTCCTACAATGAGCAGTTCTTC
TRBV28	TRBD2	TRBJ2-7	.	CATVGNLAGGYEQYF	TGTGCCACGGTCGGGAATTTAGCGGGAGGCTACGAGCAGTACTTC
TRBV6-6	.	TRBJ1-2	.	CASEQGDYGYTF	TGTGCCAGCGAACAGGGTGACTATGGCTACACCTTC
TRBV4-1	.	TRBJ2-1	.	CASSHYREGDEQFF	TGCGCCAGCAGCCATTACAGGGAGGGGGATGAGCAGTTCTTC
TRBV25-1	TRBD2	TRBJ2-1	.	CASRGTSGGSYNEQFF	TGTGCCAGCAGAGGGACTAGCGGGGGCTCCTACAATGAGCAGTTCTTC
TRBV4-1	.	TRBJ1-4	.	CASSHSGTPGGNEKLFF	TGCGCCAGCAGCCACTCCGGGACTCCGGGGGGGAATGAAAAACTGTTTTTT
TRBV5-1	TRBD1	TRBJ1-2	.	CASSLTGQGARGYTF	TGCGCCAGCAGCTTGACTGGACAGGGGGCTCGTGGCTACACCTTC
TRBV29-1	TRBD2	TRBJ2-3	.	CSVITSADTQYF	TGCAGCGTCATCACTAGCGCGGATACGCAGTATTTT
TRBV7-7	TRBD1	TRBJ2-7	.	CASSLAMQGAYEQYF	TGTGCTAGCAGCTTAGCGATGCAGGGGGCGTACGAGCAGTACTTC
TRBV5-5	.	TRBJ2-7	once	CASSIEHPALGGEQYF	TGTGCCAGCAGCATAGAACACCCGGCACTTGGAGGCGAGCAGTACTTC
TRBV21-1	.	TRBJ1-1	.	CASSTKTVGGTEAFF	TGTGCCAGCAGCACTAAAACTGTGGGGGGCACTGAAGCTTTCTTT
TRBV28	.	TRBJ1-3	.	CASLRTVGGNTIYF	TGTGCCAGCCTTCGGACAGTAGGGGGAAACACCATATATTTT
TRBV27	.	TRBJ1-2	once	CASSFGAGVHGYTF	TGTGCCAGCAGTTTCGGGGCGGGGGTCCATGGCTACACCTTC
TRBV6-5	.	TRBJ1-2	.	CASSYFNRRRQYGYTF	TGTGCCAGCAGTTACTTTAACCGCCGCCGACAGTATGGCTACACCTTC